This TCR beta chain was recovered during a study of vaccination and CD4 T cells after COVID-19. Study-level information: Four females and six males made up the convalescents, two of whom were Hispanic. Either the Pfizer-BioNTech BNT162b2 or Moderna mRNA-1273 vaccine was given as two doses.

The Oncomine TCR Beta short-read assay sequenced DNA from cultured CD4+ T cells. TCRdb reprocessed the PCR reads via MiXCR and lists one record per CDR3 protein. The sample consists of several thousand distinct CDR3 sequences, about 77% of them appearing once. Germline V gene lookup returns CDR1 MNHNS and CDR2 SASEGT. Trimming cost V 5 bases and J 0 bases; bases outside gene matches: 9. The CDR3 has 16 amino acids. This clonotype was recorded a few times. Antigen specificity is unknown. Treatment denoted: roughly 10-day PBMC culture with coronavirus spike peptide pools or control peptides (ViraFEST assay). Expanded clonotypes were found by TCR sequencing after peptide-pool stimulation (ViraFEST).

This rearrangement joins TRBV6-1 to TRBJ1-1; 7 bases align to TRBD1. Source material: CD4+ T cells from blood, cultured in vitro. This receptor was identified in a human donor who had recovered from COVID-19. The CDR3 is CASSKQGNRMNTEAFF. The CDR3 DNA reads as TGTGCCAGCAGTAAACAGGGGAACAGGATGAACACTGAAGCTTTCTTT.